The present T cell receptor (beta chain) was sequenced within a study of CD8 T cells in ankylosing spondylitis. The study's findings and limits: Ankylosing spondylitis blood appeared to be characterized by a TCR beta motif of fewer than ten highly homologous variants.

The junction had 16 bases not matched to a gene; V was cut back by 2 bases and J by 8 bases. Germline assignment: CDR1 MNHEY and CDR2 SVGAGI. The CDR3 totals 18 residues. Ten or more counts support this clonotype. Antigen: not known. For TCR beta, libraries came from quantitative 5'-RACE with molecular barcodes. In TCRdb, the 5' RACE reads were re-called with MiXCR into one record per CDR3 protein. The table includes about 220,000 distinct CDR3 sequences, 6% to 8% detected once. Sequenced material: blood, either unsorted or a sorted T cell fraction (not recorded which). The rearrangement joins TRBV6-5 to TRBJ2-1, with 9 bases aligning to TRBD2. The receptor's source is a male donor with ankylosing spondylitis. CDR3 sequence: CASSYSSGSPSRDDEQFF. DNA for the CDR3: TGTGCCAGCAGTTACAGTAGCGGGAGCCCTTCAAGGGACGATGAGCAGTTCTTC.